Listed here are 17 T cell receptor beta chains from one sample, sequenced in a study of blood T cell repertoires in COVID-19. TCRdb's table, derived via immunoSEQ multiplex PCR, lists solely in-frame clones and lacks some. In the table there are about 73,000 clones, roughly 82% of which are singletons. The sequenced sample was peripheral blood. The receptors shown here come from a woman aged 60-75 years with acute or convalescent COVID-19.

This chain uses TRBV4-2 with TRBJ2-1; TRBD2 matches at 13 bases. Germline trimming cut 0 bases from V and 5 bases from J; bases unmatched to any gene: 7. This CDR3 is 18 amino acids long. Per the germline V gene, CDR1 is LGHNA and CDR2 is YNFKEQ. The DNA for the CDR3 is TGTGCCAGCAGCCAAGATCGGCCGGGACTAGCGGGAAACAATGAGCAGTTCTTC. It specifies CASSQDRPGLAGNNEQFF.

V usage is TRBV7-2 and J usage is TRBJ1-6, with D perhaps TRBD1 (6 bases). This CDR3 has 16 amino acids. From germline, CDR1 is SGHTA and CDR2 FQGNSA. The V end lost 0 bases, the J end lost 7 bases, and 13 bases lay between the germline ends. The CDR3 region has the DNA TGTGCCAGCAGCTTAGCCGGACAGTCGAAGAATTCACCCCTCCACTTT. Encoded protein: CASSLAGQSKNSPLHF.

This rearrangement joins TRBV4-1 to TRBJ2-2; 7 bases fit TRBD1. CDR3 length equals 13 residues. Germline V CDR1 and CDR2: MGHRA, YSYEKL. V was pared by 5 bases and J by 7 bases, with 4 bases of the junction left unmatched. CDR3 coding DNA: TGCGCCAGCAGCAGACAGGGATACGGGGAGCTGTTTTTT. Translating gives CASSRQGYGELFF.

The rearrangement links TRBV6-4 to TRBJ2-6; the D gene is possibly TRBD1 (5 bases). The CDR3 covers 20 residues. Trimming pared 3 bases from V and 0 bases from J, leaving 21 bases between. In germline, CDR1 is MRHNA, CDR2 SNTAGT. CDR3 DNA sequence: TGTGCCAGCAGTGATTCCCCCTGGTCAGGGATCGGCTCTGGGGCCAACGTCCTGACTTTC. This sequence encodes CASSDSPWSGIGSGANVLTF.

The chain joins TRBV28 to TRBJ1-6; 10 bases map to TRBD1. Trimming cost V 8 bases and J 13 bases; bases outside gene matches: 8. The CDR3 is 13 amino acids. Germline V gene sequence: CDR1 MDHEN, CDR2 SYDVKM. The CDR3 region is CASVPGQGRPLHF. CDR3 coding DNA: TGTGCCAGCGTCCCGGGACAGGGGCGCCCCCTCCACTTT.

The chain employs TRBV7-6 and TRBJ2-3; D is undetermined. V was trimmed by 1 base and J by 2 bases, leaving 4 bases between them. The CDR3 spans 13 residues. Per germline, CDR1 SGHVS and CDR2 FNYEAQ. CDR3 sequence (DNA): TGTGCCAGCAGCTTAGTCTTCACAGATACGCAGTATTTT. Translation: CASSLVFTDTQYF.

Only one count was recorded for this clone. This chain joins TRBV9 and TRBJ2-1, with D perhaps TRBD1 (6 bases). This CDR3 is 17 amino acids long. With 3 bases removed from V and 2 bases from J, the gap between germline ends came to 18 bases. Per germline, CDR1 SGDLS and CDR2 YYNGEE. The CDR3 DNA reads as TGTGCCAGCAGCGCATCGCTGGTGGGGGCGGCCTACAATGAGCAGTTCTTC. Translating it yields CASSASLVGAAYNEQFF.

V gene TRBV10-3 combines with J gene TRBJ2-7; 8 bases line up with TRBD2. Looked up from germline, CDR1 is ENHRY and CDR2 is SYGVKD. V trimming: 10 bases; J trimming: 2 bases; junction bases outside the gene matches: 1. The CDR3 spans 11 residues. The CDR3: CATGGAYEQYF. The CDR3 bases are TGTGCCACCGGGGGGGCCTACGAGCAGTACTTC.

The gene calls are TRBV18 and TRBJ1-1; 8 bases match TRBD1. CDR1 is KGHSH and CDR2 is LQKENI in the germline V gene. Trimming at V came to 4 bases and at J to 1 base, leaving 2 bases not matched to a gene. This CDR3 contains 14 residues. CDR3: CASSRDRKNTEAFF. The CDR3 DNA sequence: TGTGCCAGCTCACGGGACAGGAAGAACACTGAAGCTTTCTTT.

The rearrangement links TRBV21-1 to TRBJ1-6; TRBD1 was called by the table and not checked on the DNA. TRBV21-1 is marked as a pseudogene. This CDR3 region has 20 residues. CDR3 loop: CASSKLLGQGNSSYNSPLHF. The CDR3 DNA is TGTGCCAGCAGCAAACTGCTGGGACAGGGGAATAGCTCCTATAATTCACCCCTCCACTTT.

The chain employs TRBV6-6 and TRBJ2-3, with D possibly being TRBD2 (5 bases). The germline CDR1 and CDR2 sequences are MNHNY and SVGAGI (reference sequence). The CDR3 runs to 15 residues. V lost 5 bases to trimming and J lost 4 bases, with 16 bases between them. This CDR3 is CASSPLGAVSDTQYF. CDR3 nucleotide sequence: TGTGCCAGCAGTCCGCTGGGAGCGGTTTCAGATACGCAGTATTTT.

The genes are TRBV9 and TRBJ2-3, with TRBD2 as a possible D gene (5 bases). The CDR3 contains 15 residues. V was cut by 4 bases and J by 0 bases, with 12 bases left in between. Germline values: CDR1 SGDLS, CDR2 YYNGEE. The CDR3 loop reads CASSISGLSTDTQYF. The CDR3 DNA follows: TGTGCCAGCAGCATATCTGGACTTAGCACAGATACGCAGTATTTT.

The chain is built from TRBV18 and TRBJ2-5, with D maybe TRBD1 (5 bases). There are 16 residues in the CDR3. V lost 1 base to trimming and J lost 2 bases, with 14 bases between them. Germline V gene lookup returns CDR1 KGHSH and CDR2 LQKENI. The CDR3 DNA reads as TGTGCCAGCTCACCACTGGGGCCGCGGACACAAGAGACCCAGTACTTC. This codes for CASSPLGPRTQETQYF.

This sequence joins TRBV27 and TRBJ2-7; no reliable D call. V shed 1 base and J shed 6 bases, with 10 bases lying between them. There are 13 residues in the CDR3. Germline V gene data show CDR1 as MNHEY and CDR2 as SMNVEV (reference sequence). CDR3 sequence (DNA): TGTGCCAGCAGTTTATATCCCCACTCCGAGCAGTACTTC. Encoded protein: CASSLYPHSEQYF.

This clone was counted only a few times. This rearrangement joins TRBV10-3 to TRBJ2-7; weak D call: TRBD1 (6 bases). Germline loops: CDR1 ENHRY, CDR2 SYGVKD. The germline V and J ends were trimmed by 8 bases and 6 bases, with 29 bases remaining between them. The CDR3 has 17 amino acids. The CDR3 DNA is TGTGCCATCGGACGGGGTGTCAGGGGAAAAATTTTGGGCGAGCAGTACTTC. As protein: CAIGRGVRGKILGEQYF.

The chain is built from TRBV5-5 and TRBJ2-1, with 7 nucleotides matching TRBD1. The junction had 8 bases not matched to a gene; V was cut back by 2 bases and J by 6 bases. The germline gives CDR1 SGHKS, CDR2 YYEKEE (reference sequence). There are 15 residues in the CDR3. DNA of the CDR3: TGTGCCAGCAGCTTACAGGGGTATAGCCTCAATGAGCAGTTCTTC. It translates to CASSLQGYSLNEQFF.

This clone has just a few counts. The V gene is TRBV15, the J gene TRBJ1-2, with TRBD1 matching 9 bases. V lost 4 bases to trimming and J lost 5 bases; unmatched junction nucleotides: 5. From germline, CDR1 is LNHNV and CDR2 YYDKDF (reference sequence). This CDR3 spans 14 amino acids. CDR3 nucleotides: TGTGCCACCAGCATACAGGGGGCTCTTTATGGCTACACCTTC. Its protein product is CATSIQGALYGYTF.